The 8 T cell receptor beta chains below were found in one sample sequenced in a study of control samples from healthy donors and cancer patients (dated by TCRdb to the early 2020s). Receptor libraries were prepared by the immunoSEQ multiplex PCR assay. The table was pulled from immuneACCESS by TCRdb, which kept in-frame rearrangements only. Such tables lose some clones; where checked, under half of the loss comes from unresolved V genes, and the rest has no known cause. The sample records approximately 60,000 clones, about nine tenths of which are singletons. The ten largest clones take up roughly 1.2% of the sample. The source material was PBMCs. These receptors were collected from a woman aged 50 to 60 with colorectal cancer.

The rearrangement uses TRBV5-1 and TRBJ1-6; D not resolved. Germline CDR1 reads SGHRS; CDR2 reads YFSETQ. V lost 0 bases to trimming and J lost 10 bases, with 14 bases between them. The CDR3 is 15 residues long. In DNA form, the CDR3 reads TGCGCCAGCAGCTTGGAGGCGGGTTTAGACTCACCCCTCCACTTT. Protein: CASSLEAGLDSPLHF.

The genes are TRBV5-4 and TRBJ1-4; D possibly corresponds to TRBD1 (6 bases). The CDR3 has 17 residues. In germline, CDR1 is SGHNT, CDR2 YYREEE (reference sequence). The V gene lost 3 bases and the J gene lost 0 bases, with 15 bases spanning the gap. DNA of the CDR3: TGTGCCAGCAGCTCGGGGGGCAGCCTTGCAACTAATGAAAAACTGTTTTTT. Translating it yields CASSSGGSLATNEKLFF.

In nucleotides, the CDR3 is TGTGCCAGCTCACCAAGGGGGAATTCACCCCTCCACTTT. The encoded protein is CASSPRGNSPLHF. The chain has TRBV18 and TRBJ1-6, with D possibly matching TRBD1 (6 bases). Germline V gives CDR1 KGHSH, CDR2 LQKENI. This CDR3 spans 13 amino acids. V lost 2 bases, J lost 7 bases, and 6 bases lay in between.

J is TRBJ2-3 and V is TRBV24-1; D may be TRBD2 (5 bases). The CDR3 covers 12 residues. Germline CDR1 is KGHDR and CDR2 is SFDVKD. Deletions cut 9 bases from V and 4 bases from J, with 10 bases between. The CDR3 DNA follows: TGTGCCACCGGAGGAGGTTCAGATACGCAGTATTTT. Translation gives CATGGGSDTQYF.

The chain has TRBV19 and TRBJ1-1; TRBD1 is a possible D gene (6 bases). The germline V and J ends were trimmed by 7 bases and 1 base, with 13 bases remaining between them. This CDR3 contains 14 residues. Looked up from germline, CDR1 is LNHDA and CDR2 is SQIVND (reference sequence). The CDR3 DNA reads TGTGCCAGTATTCCGACAGGACCGAACACTGAAGCTTTCTTT. Translation: CASIPTGPNTEAFF.

The chain employs TRBV19 and TRBJ2-7; either TRBD1 or TRBD2 may fit D (6 bases each). The CDR3 runs 14 residues. V was shortened by 9 bases and J by 2 bases, with 17 bases between the two germline ends. CDR1 is LNHDA, CDR2 SQIVND, per germline (reference sequence). The CDR3 spells CASQRERGAYEQYF. The CDR3 nucleotides read TGTGCCAGCCAGAGAGAAAGGGGGGCCTACGAGCAGTACTTC.

V gene TRBV5-1 combines with J gene TRBJ2-7; 11 nucleotides match TRBD2. The germline gives CDR1 SGHRS, CDR2 YFSETQ. This CDR3 is 16 amino acids long. V lost 3 bases to trimming and J lost 2 bases; unmatched junction nucleotides: 7. The CDR3 bases are TGCGCCAGCAGCTCCAATCTAGCGGGAGGACCCTACGAGCAGTACTTC. This codes for CASSSNLAGGPYEQYF. The full variable domain, rest sourced from reference TRBV5-1 and TRBJ2-7, is KAGVTQTPRYLIKTRGQQVTLSCSPISGHRSVSWYQQTPGQGLQFLFEYFSETQRNKGNFPGRFSGRQFSNSRSEMNVSTLELGDSALYLCASSSNLAGGPYEQYFGPGTRLTVT.

The chain uses TRBV19 and TRBJ1-5, with D unresolved. CDR3 size: 16 residues. Trimming stripped 6 bases from V and 0 bases from J, with 15 bases between. Germline V gene lookup returns CDR1 LNHDA and CDR2 SQIVND (reference sequence). In DNA form, the CDR3 reads TGTGCCAGTAGCCTGCCGGACGGTCCTAGCAATCAGCCCCAGCATTTT. This sequence encodes CASSLPDGPSNQPQHF.